This T cell receptor (beta chain) was retrieved from a study of cytomegalovirus exposure and HLA in healthy donors (dated by TCRdb to 2017 to 2019). Background on the whole study: An earlier analysis of approximately 590 of the donors reported approximately 270 Gb of sequence data and 120 million or so unique TCR beta sequences from roughly 200 million T cells. Around 320 gigabases of sequencing data and 70 million to 100 million unique TCR sequences were included in an early release covering 550 to 650 HLA-typed donors. Of the approximately 400 genotyped donors, approximately 80% fell in the genetic ancestry cluster associated with self-reported Caucasian donors. The study aimed to test whether signatures of past pathogen exposure could be identified by cataloging public T cell receptors. The study used immunosequencing to profile the T cell repertoires of 670 or so subjects and linked those repertoires to cytomegalovirus serostatus. Along with the roughly 610-subject first cohort, a separate validation cohort of over 90 different subjects was used. To predict cytomegalovirus infection status, the study brought together high-throughput TCR immunosequencing, statistical association of individual TCRs with disease status, and machine learning. To study patterns of TCR occurrence, a later analysis re-analyzed previously published TCR beta repertoires from around 670 donors and added high-resolution HLA genotyping. Rather than drawing on any new phenotypic data, the later analysis identified candidate immune exposures from TCR beta sequences and the way those sequences occurred across donors. An earlier analysis of fewer than 700 of the donors applied high-throughput TCR beta sequencing to assess whether each TCR beta V gene segment acted as functional or pseudogenic. Donor age, sex, ethnicity and CMV serostatus were collected together with the repertoire data. A later genetic analysis took genome-wide SNP genotypes for about 55% of the 666 donors and used that subset as a discovery cohort. All discovery cohort repertoires had been generated on a single sequencing platform. HLA typing covered class I and class II loci at four-digit resolution. The number of donors typed differed by locus, with about 629-630 for A, B, C, DRB1 and DQB1, roughly 520 for DQA1, about 610 for DPA1, and some 440 for DPB1. Roughly 5 DR-DQ haplotypes were handled as single units for association and clustering, since linkage in the cohort was strong. Among about 410 genotyped donors of the cohort, an average of roughly 230,000 unique TCR beta nucleotide sequences was sequenced per donor, of which 15% to 20% were non-productive.

Comment on this clone: Its recognized antigen is unknown.

What the study reported, not specific to this receptor: The classifier was reported to diagnose cytomegalovirus status with high specificity and sensitivity in both the original and validation cohorts. When HLA alleles, especially DR and DQ, strongly co-occurred, TCR associations were difficult to assign to individual alleles. In this cohort, only TCR beta chains were sequenced, and detectable features were limited by the absence of alpha or paired-chain data. A later analysis associated about 17,000 TCR beta sequences with specific HLA alleles at a false discovery rate of 0.05. Sequencing depth was assumed to be roughly uniform across donors in the presence/absence analyses, though that assumption may not hold. Linkage disequilibrium might explain the correlated functional status among segregating V segments, but an unknown experimental factor could not be excluded. Most TCR sequences were seen in very few donors, while some public TCRs were found in many individuals. Some IMGT-functional V segments, including TRBV6-2 and TRBV6-3, could not be told apart with the 87-base-pair reads, so those segments were excluded. Broadly in line with IMGT annotations, most TCR beta V segments showed up in productive rearrangements about 87% or about 30% of the time in an earlier analysis of several hundred of the donors. According to the authors, the approach could potentially be generalized to other disease states and immunological phenotypes. In a later analysis, several top co-occurrence clusters were reported to appear linked to parvovirus B19, influenza, CMV and Epstein-Barr virus. Most CMV-associated TCR beta chains appeared to be HLA-restricted in a later analysis, and the HLA associations seemed to be driven largely by CMV exposure. A total of about 180 TCR beta chains were listed by the study as associated with cytomegalovirus. An association between a missense DCLRE1C variant and V-gene and J-gene trimming of TCR beta chains was found in a later genetic analysis and replicated in an independent cohort. HLA typing was unavailable for some donors at each locus, so association tests used only the typed subset. Because counts were too low, fewer than 20 rarely observed V segments, including chromosome 9 orphons, were excluded from the earlier analysis of several hundred of the donors. A cluster of highly shared sequence variants was judged likely to represent a technical artifact of the sequencing pipeline. In a later analysis, the rate of TCR association differed among HLA loci, with DRB1 alleles having the most associated TCRs and HLA-C alleles having the fewest. In a later genetic analysis, fewer N-insertions in productive TCRs were reported among donors in an Asian-associated ancestry cluster than the approximately 710-donor mean. CMV serostatus was the only immune exposure information available for the cohort. A further reported finding was that TCR beta sequences accurately predicted the HLA-A and HLA-B alleles for most subjects in the first cohort. In vitro tests confirmed that a few of the cytomegalovirus-associated TCR beta chains recognize cytomegalovirus antigens. A later analysis found that HLA-associated TCR beta chains were more clonally expanded and had lower generation probabilities than equally common non-associated chains.

The germline V gene (reference sequence) supplies CDR1 MNHEY and CDR2 SMNVEV. There are 14 amino acids in the CDR3, from cysteine to phenylalanine inclusive. The sequence is cut down to CDR3 DNA, 42 bases in frame from base 1. Deletion took 5 bases off V and 8 bases off J, with a span of 16 bases between the germline ends. Library preparation employed the immunoSEQ multiplex PCR assay. For the multiplex PCR, a mixture combining 60 forward primers for TCR Vbeta segments and 13 reverse primers for TCR Jbeta segments was used. The CDR3 region of rearranged TCR beta genes was amplified from genomic DNA with a multiplex PCR assay. On the Illumina HiSeq System, the amplified TCR beta libraries were sequenced as 87-base-pair reads. On the authors' methods: A later analysis tallied tens of millions of unique TCR beta chains across the 666 repertoires, and about 10 million of those chains were shared by two or more donors. Raw reads were error-corrected and collapsed into unique sequences with a nearest-neighbor algorithm that merged closely related sequences to remove PCR and sequencing errors. Alignment of CDR3 sequences to IMGT reference sequences was used to assign V, D and J gene segments. For a sequence to be retained, at least a six-nucleotide match to both a V gene segment and a J gene segment was required. Rearrangements were called productive when the CDR3 lacked stop codons and stayed in frame with V and J; all others were non-productive. Following IMGT convention, CDR3 was defined as the stretch from the second conserved V-encoded cysteine up to the conserved J-encoded phenylalanine. The earlier analysis of more than 450 of the donors excluded sequences that lacked an unambiguous match to a single V gene segment. An earlier analysis of almost 600 of the donors classified V segments as functional when productive rearrangements were above 56.7% and as segregating when the standard deviation between donors was above 5%. A statistical classification framework was built to diagnose cytomegalovirus status from the catalog of TCR beta chain sequences. A later analysis assigned V and J genes by comparing TCR nucleotide sequences with IMGT/GENE-DB human TR gene sequences. The TCRdist pipeline was used in a later analysis to assign CDR3 sequences and most-parsimonious VDJ recombination scenarios. In a later analysis, each TCR beta chain was defined by its CDR3 amino acid sequence together with its V-gene family, and reads without a unique V-gene family were excluded. In a later analysis, approximately 590 highly shared, low-generation-probability nucleotide sequences were removed to address suspected cross-contamination and a sequencing artifact. In a later analysis, a clonal expansion index was calculated for each public chain from normalized within-repertoire ranks of inferred template counts. In a later analysis, generation probabilities were computed with a VDJ recombination model fitted to out-of-frame rearrangements, and the resulting probabilities were checked against IGoR. In a later analysis, hypergeometric tests were used to score TCR-TCR, TCR-HLA and TCR-CMV co-occurrence, with a repertoire-size bias correction applied to TCR pairs. In a later analysis, false discovery rates were estimated by permuting HLA or CMV assignments 20 times. In a later analysis, co-occurring TCRs were grouped with DBSCAN, and TCRdist sequence similarity was added when clustering was performed within HLA-allele-positive subsets. Repertoires with fewer than 30,000 or more than 120,000 public chains were left out of co-occurrence clustering, as were five repertoires with anomalous nucleotide sharing. Sourced from immuneACCESS, this table was stored by TCRdb with only in-frame sequences that have V and J called. A share of the clones is absent; for the studies checked, an unresolved V gene accounts for under half, and the remainder has no known explanation. V, J and clone size reflect that table, while D and trimming were determined from the DNA. The sample table includes roughly 190,000 clones. The ten biggest clones cover 6.5% of the sample.

The cohort was made up of 650 to 700 healthy bone marrow donors. Cohort members were all nominally healthy when sampled, although unrecorded immune exposures were likely present. The donor was CMV seronegative and belonged to the group of over 350 seronegative cohort members. Every donor gave a peripheral blood sample, and the peripheral blood mononuclear cells from that sample were used for TCR beta sequencing. Genomic DNA extraction from the blood cell samples was performed with the Qiagen DNeasy Blood Extraction Kit. The clonotype was recovered from a man aged 30 to 39 in good health and CMV-seronegative. Input material: PBMCs. The V and J segments used are TRBV27 and TRBJ1-5; 5 matching bases give a weak D call of TRBD1. The sequenced DNA is TGTGCCAGCAGTCCGGGGGTCAGTAACAAGCCCCAGCATTTT. It translates to CASSPGVSNKPQHF.